Listed below are T cell receptor beta chains from one sample, sequenced in a study of cytomegalovirus exposure and HLA in healthy donors. Using immunoSEQ multiplex PCR, the repertoire was profiled, and TCRdb retains in-frame clones only, with some absent. The repertoire holds 250,000 to 400,000 clones, with approximately 86% as singletons. Sequenced input: PBMCs. The receptors come from a woman between 25 and 40 years old in good health and CMV-seropositive. Each CDR3 is given with its conserved first and last residue. The D gene is left open where the match is weak. Rows may omit the clone size; those that give it use once, few, many or a size class.

>TRBD1|TRBV9|-|TRBJ1-1
CASSVEAGGRGTEAFF
TGTGCCAGCAGCGTAGAGGCAGGGGGAAGGGGGACTGAAGCTTTCTTT
>-|TRBV9|-|TRBJ2-1
CASSVANYNEQFF
TGTGCCAGCAGCGTAGCTAACTACAATGAGCAGTTCTTC
>TRBD2|TRBV7-6|-|TRBJ2-7
CASSLELAGGGYEQYF
TGTGCCAGCAGCTTAGAACTAGCGGGGGGAGGGTACGAGCAGTACTTC
>TRBD1|TRBV15|-|TRBJ1-6
CATSRDSAVEGGRSSPLHF
TGTGCCACCAGCAGAGATAGCGCGGTGGAAGGGGGCAGGAGCTCACCCCTCCACTTT
>TRBD1|TRBV28|-|TRBJ2-7
CASRTGQGAILRSHF
TGTGCCAGCAGGACCGGACAGGGGGCTATCCTTCGGTCCCACTTC
>-|TRBV9|-|TRBJ2-7
CASSAPQRHEQYF
TGTGCCAGCTCGGCCCCCCAGCGGCACGAGCAGTACTTC
>TRBD2|TRBV18|-|TRBJ2-7
CASSRKPGLAGVEQYF
TGTGCCAGCTCACGTAAACCGGGACTAGCGGGAGTCGAGCAGTACTTC
>TRBD2|TRBV28|-|TRBJ2-3
CASRGTSGGASTDTQYF
TGTGCCAGCAGGGGGACTAGCGGGGGGGCCAGCACAGATACGCAGTATTTT
>TRBD1|TRBV28|once|TRBJ1-4
CASSPTGGGEKLFF
TGTGCCAGCAGTCCTACAGGGGGGGGTGAAAAACTGTTTTTT
>TRBD1|TRBV6-6|-|TRBJ1-4
CASRGTGEPSGEKLFF
TGTGCCAGCAGAGGGACAGGGGAACCCTCGGGTGAAAAACTGTTTTTT
>-|TRBV15|-|TRBJ2-1
CATAGTPYNEQFF
TGTGCCACGGCCGGGACACCCTACAATGAGCAGTTCTTC
>TRBD2|TRBV6-6|once|TRBJ2-1
CASSLLAGGIDEQFF
TGTGCCAGCAGTCTCCTAGCGGGGGGAATCGATGAGCAGTTCTTC
>-|TRBV5-1|-|TRBJ2-3
CASSLSTDTQYF
TGCGCCAGCAGCCTAAGCACAGATACGCAGTATTTT
>-|TRBV7-8|-|TRBJ2-2
CASSSRNRPDTGELFF
TGTGCCAGCAGCTCACGTAACCGACCGGACACCGGGGAGCTGTTTTTT
>-|TRBV7-2|-|TRBJ2-1
CASSLAKGNEQFF
TGTGCCAGCAGCTTAGCGAAAGGCAATGAGCAGTTCTTC
>-|TRBV7-8|once|TRBJ2-7
CASSLELAHEQYF
TGTGCCAGCAGCTTAGAGCTAGCCCACGAGCAGTACTTC
>-|TRBV14|-|TRBJ1-1
CASTKRGATEAFF
TGTGCCAGCACAAAACGAGGGGCCACTGAAGCTTTCTTT
>-|TRBV28|-|TRBJ1-2
CASSFMSGPYGYTF
TGTGCCAGCAGTTTTATGTCAGGGCCTTATGGCTACACCTTC
>TRBD2|TRBV5-1|-|TRBJ2-1
CASSRSGTISYNEQFF
TGCGCCAGCAGCCGCTCCGGGACTATCTCCTACAATGAGCAGTTCTTC
>-|TRBV28|once|TRBJ2-5
CASSSGQVGRETQYF
TGTGCCAGCAGTTCGGGACAGGTCGGGAGGGAGACCCAGTACTTC
>-|TRBV9|-|TRBJ2-3
CASSATPKPDTQYF
TGTGCCAGCAGCGCCACTCCGAAACCGGATACGCAGTATTTT
>-|TRBV19|-|TRBJ2-7
CASSTTGAYEQYF
TGTGCCAGTAGTACGACAGGTGCCTACGAGCAGTACTTC
>TRBD1|TRBV11-2|-|TRBJ2-7
CASSLGGTGASYEQYF
TGTGCCAGCAGCTTAGGCGGGACAGGGGCATCCTACGAGCAGTACTTC
>TRBD1|TRBV18|-|TRBJ2-7
CASSPGQGPYEQYF
TGTGCCAGCTCACCTGGACAGGGGCCCTACGAGCAGTACTTC
>-|TRBV2|-|TRBJ1-5
CASSVYRGQNQPQHF
TGTGCCAGCAGTGTTTACCGAGGCCAAAATCAGCCCCAGCATTTT
>TRBD2|TRBV29-1|-|TRBJ2-7
CSVGTSGIGEQYF
TGCAGCGTGGGGACTAGCGGGATCGGGGAGCAGTACTTC
>-|TRBV18|-|TRBJ2-7
CASSLDRSSYEQYF
TGTGCCAGCTCACTAGACAGGAGCTCCTACGAGCAGTACTTC
>TRBD2|TRBV30|-|TRBJ2-7
CAWRVAGARGEQYF
TGTGCCTGGAGGGTAGCGGGAGCTCGGGGCGAGCAGTACTTC
>-|TRBV7-2|-|TRBJ2-7
CASSSQGSKQYF
TGTGCCAGCAGCTCCCAGGGGTCGAAGCAGTACTTC
>TRBD2|TRBV11-1|-|TRBJ2-7
CASSPWAGGPYEQYF
TGTGCCAGCAGCCCATGGGCGGGAGGGCCTTACGAGCAGTACTTC
>-|TRBV7-3|-|TRBJ2-1
CASSPGLASYNEQFF
TGTGCCAGCAGCCCGGGCCTAGCTTCCTACAATGAGCAGTTCTTC
>TRBD2|TRBV29-1|-|TRBJ2-2
CSVRREGRTGELFF
TGCAGCGTGCGGCGGGAGGGCCGGACCGGGGAGCTGTTTTTT
>-|TRBV25-1|-|TRBJ1-6
CASSPPWGNSPLHF
TGTGCCAGCAGTCCCCCATGGGGTAATTCACCCCTCCACTTT
>-|TRBV30|-|TRBJ2-3
CAWSVGMADTQYF
TGTGCCTGGAGTGTGGGGATGGCAGATACGCAGTATTTT
>TRBD2|TRBV2|-|TRBJ2-1
CASIYLAGGYNEQFF
TGTGCCAGCATTTACCTAGCGGGAGGGTACAATGAGCAGTTCTTC
>-|TRBV5-4|medium-sized|TRBJ2-4
CASSLGGVGPKNIQYF
TGTGCCAGCAGCTTGGGGGGAGTGGGTCCCAAAAACATTCAGTACTTC
>TRBD2|TRBV7-3|-|TRBJ2-7
CASSSTSGGVYEQYF
TGTGCCAGCAGCTCGACTAGCGGGGGGGTATACGAGCAGTACTTC
>-|TRBV13|-|TRBJ2-5
CASSPWGGSFAQSEETQYF
TGTGCCAGCAGCCCCTGGGGCGGGTCCTTCGCTCAATCAGAAGAGACCCAGTACTTC
>-|TRBV30|-|TRBJ1-5
CAWSSKQGIGSINQPQHF
TGTGCCTGGAGTAGTAAACAGGGAATTGGGTCTATAAATCAGCCCCAGCATTTT
>-|TRBV19|-|TRBJ2-1
CASSGRSSYNEQFF
TGTGCCAGTAGTGGAAGGAGCTCCTACAATGAGCAGTTCTTC
>TRBD2|TRBV4-3|-|TRBJ2-5
CASSQDSSGEQETQYF
TGCGCCAGCAGCCAAGATTCCAGCGGGGAACAAGAGACCCAGTACTTC
>-|TRBV27|-|TRBJ2-5
CASSTYTQETQYF
TGTGCCAGCAGTACCTACACCCAAGAGACCCAGTACTTC
>-|TRBV11-3|-|TRBJ2-2
CASSLDLLGNTGELFF
TGTGCCAGCAGCTTAGATCTTCTTGGTAACACCGGGGAGCTGTTTTTT
>-|TRBV20-1|-|TRBJ1-2
CSAIRAGYTF
TGCAGTGCTATCAGGGCTGGCTACACCTTC
>TRBD2|TRBV13|-|TRBJ2-7
CASSLTSGGAYEQYF
TGTGCCAGCAGCCTAACTAGCGGGGGGGCCTACGAGCAGTACTTC
>-|TRBV2|-|TRBJ1-2
CASEQGRASLVGYGYTF
TGTGCCAGCGAGCAGGGCAGGGCTTCCCTCGTAGGCTATGGCTACACCTTC
>TRBD2|TRBV29-1|-|TRBJ2-7
CRAGGPGGQYF
TGCCGGGCGGGAGGGCCAGGGGGGCAGTACTTC
>-|TRBV2|-|TRBJ1-4
CASRDSSEGKLFF
TGTGCCAGCCGGGACTCGTCAGAAGGAAAACTGTTTTTT
>-|TRBV4-3|-|TRBJ2-7
CASSQDFGGTEQYF
TGCGCCAGCAGCCAAGATTTTGGAGGGACCGAGCAGTACTTC
>TRBD1|TRBV30|-|TRBJ2-7
CAWSVIHRGQGEQYF
TGTGCCTGGAGTGTAATTCACAGGGGGCAAGGCGAGCAGTACTTC
>-|TRBV27|once|TRBJ2-7
CASSLMTGTYEQYF
TGTGCCAGCAGTTTAATGACGGGTACCTACGAGCAGTACTTC